This T cell receptor (beta chain) came from a study of Graves' ophthalmopathy and Graves' hyperthyroidism. The sample holds many counts of this clonotype. Each hyperthyroidism patient was newly diagnosed, with under 2 months' duration, and aged 18 to 65. Beta-chain TCR CDR3 regions were amplified from RNA transcripts. The authors performed first-round RT-PCR with HTBI primers and then a second-round multiplex PCR. TCRdb re-analysed the multiplex PCR reads in MiXCR, keeping a single row per CDR3 protein. In the table there are about 380,000 distinct CDR3 sequences, 15% to 19% of which are singletons. The specimen was peripheral blood. The TCR was taken from a woman aged 18-29 years with stable Graves' hyperthyroidism.

Here the CDR3 reads CASSLGDRGAFF. The CDR3 DNA follows: TGTGCCAGCAGCTTAGGGGACCGCGGAGCTTTCTTT. This chain links TRBV7-9 with TRBJ1-1; weak D call: TRBD1 (5 bases). Looked up from germline, CDR1 is SEHNR and CDR2 is FQNEAQ (reference sequence). The CDR3 contains 12 residues. The germline V and J ends were trimmed by 1 base and 10 bases, with 10 bases remaining between them.